Listed below are T cell receptor beta chains from one sample, sequenced in a study of CD8+CD57+ T cells in acquired aplastic anemia. One entry per CDR3 protein results from TCRdb running MiXCR on the reads. The table records around 180,000 distinct CDR3 sequences, almost 50% of them present only once. Sequenced: sorted CD4+, CD8+, or CD8+CD57+ T cells (not recorded which) from PBMCs. The receptor source for this set is a human donor with aplastic anemia. Both conserved end residues are trimmed from each CDR3.

TRBV5-1 | ASSLEPAGGIQETQY
TRBV7-3 | ASRTGTMLTDTQY
TRBV7-2 | ASSLELGSPLH
TRBV24-1 | ATSVGGGNQPQH
TRBV9 | ASSGTGSPLH
TRBV19 | ASSMKPGSYGYT
TRBV29-1 | SSPGAGEGDTQY
TRBV2 | ASSEGQVGRYEQY
TRBV24-1 | ATSDATGRNYNEQF
TRBV6-4 | ASSVLAGGLGEQF
TRBV9 | ASSPPGTSVDTQY
TRBV2 | ASGGLEGYGYT
TRBV30 | AWSSGYRNQPQH
TRBV29-1 | SVGSTVYNEQF
TRBV13 | ASSPDGGGAF
TRBV10-3 | AISGRTANTGELF
TRBV7-9 | ASSLVMGGTEAF
TRBV7-9 | ASSHRIGTGAYEQY
TRBV7-2 | ASSKMGSTDTQY
TRBV2 | ASTKEGGQPQH
TRBV10-3 | AITLTGDYGYT
TRBV12-3/TRBV12-4 | ASSLRSGANVLT
TRBV25-1 | ASSATGSTEAF
TRBV19 | ASSIFYGYT
TRBV20-1 | SARDGGGSYEQY
TRBV15 | ATSRDLGPSGNTIY
TRBV5-1 | ASSYYGLAGGINEQF